Sequencing of this TCR beta chain was carried out in a study of blood T cell repertoires in COVID-19. Looking at the study overall: PBMCs, B-cell-depleted T cells, or T cells were the source of the cDNA or gDNA that made up the material.

With 5 bases clipped from V and 5 bases from J, the junction kept 10 bases outside the gene matches. This CDR3 is 15 amino acids long. Per the germline V gene, CDR1 is SGHAT and CDR2 is FQNNGV. Measured with immunoSEQ multiplex PCR; TCRdb has only the in-frame clones, and not every one. The sample has some 300,000 clones; nearly 90% are singletons. While infection was still active, Seattle patients were enrolled and then followed longitudinally. The source of this sequence is a woman between 40 and 50 years old with COVID-19, enrolled during active disease. J is TRBJ2-7 and V is TRBV11-2, with TRBD1 matching 9 bases. The sequencing input was peripheral blood. As DNA, the CDR3 is TGTGCCAGCAGCGCCTACGGGACAGGGATGGACGAGCAGTACTTC. This encodes CASSAYGTGMDEQYF.